This T cell receptor beta chain is drawn from a study of blood T cell repertoires in COVID-19. Generated by immunoSEQ multiplex PCR, the TCRdb table keeps only in-frame clones and is missing some. In the table there are under 250,000 clones, about 90% of which are singletons. Germline CDR1 SGHNT, CDR2 YENEEA. The CDR3 extends over 16 amino acids. The V gene end was trimmed by 3 bases and the J gene end by 1 base; junction bases not matched to a gene: 7. The receptor was isolated from a woman in her 30s with acute COVID-19. Sequencing was done on a sample of PBMCs or T cells enriched from blood (not recorded which). The V and J genes are TRBV11-3 and TRBJ2-3; 7 nucleotides line up with TRBD1. The chain's CDR3 is CASSFRTGIGTDTQYF. The CDR3 nucleotides read TGTGCCAGCAGCTTTCGGACAGGTATAGGCACAGATACGCAGTATTTT.